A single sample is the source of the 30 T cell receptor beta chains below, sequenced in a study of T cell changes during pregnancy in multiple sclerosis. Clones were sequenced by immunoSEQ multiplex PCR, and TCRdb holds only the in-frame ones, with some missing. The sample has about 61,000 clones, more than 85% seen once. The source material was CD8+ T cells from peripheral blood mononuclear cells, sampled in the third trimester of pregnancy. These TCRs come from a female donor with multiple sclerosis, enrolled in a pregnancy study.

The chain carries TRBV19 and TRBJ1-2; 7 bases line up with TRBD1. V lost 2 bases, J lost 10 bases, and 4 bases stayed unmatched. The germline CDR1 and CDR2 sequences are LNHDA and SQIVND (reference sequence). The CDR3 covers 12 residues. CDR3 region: CASSIRGQDYTF. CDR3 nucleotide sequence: TGTGCCAGTAGTATAAGAGGACAGGACTACACCTTC. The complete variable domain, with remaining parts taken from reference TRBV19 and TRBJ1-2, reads DGGITQSPKYLFRKEGQNVTLSCEQNLNHDAMYWYRQDPGQGLRLIYYSQIVNDFQKGDIAEGYSVSREKKESFPLTVTSAQKNPTAFYLCASSIRGQDYTFGSGTRLTVV.

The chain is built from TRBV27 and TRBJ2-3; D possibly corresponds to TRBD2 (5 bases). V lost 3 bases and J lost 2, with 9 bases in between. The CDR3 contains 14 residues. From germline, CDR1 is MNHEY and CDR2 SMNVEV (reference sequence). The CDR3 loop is CASSFRGSTDTQYF. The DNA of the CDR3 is TGTGCCAGCAGTTTTCGGGGATCCACAGATACGCAGTATTTT.

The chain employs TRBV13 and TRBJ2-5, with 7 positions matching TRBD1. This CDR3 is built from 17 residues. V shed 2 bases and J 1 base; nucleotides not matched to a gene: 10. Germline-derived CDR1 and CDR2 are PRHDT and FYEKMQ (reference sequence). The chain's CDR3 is CASSLSQGGRTQETQYF. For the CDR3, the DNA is TGTGCCAGCAGCTTATCACAAGGGGGCCGGACCCAAGAGACCCAGTACTTC.

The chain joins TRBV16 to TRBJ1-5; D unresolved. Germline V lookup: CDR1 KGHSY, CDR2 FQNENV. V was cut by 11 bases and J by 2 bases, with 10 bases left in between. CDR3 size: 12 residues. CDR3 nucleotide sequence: TGTGCCGCCTCAGCGCGCAATCAGCCCCAGCATTTT. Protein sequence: CAASARNQPQHF.

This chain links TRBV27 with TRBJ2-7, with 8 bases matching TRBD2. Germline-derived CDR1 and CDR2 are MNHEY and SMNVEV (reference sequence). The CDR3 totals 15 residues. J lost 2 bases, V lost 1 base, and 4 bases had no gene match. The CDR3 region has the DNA TGTGCCAGCAGTTTATTAGCGGGGTTTACCTACGAGCAGTACTTC. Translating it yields CASSLLAGFTYEQYF.

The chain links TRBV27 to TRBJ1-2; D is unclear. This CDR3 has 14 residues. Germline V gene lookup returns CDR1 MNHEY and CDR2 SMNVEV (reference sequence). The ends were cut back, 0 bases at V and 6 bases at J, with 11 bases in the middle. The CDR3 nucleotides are TGTGCCAGCAGTTTATCGTCCCCGTTTAATGGCTACACCTTC. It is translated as CASSLSSPFNGYTF.

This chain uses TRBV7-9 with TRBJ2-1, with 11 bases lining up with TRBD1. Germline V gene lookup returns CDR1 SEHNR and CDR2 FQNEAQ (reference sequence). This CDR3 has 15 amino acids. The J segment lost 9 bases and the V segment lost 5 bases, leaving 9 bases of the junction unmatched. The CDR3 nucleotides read TGTGCCAGCAGCCCCGGACAGGGGGCCTTTCCTGAGCAGTTCTTC. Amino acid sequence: CASSPGQGAFPEQFF. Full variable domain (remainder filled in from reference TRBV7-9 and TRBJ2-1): DTGVSQNPRHKITKRGQNVTFRCDPISEHNRLYWYRQTLGQGPEFLTYFQNEAQLEKSRLLSDRFSAERPKGSFSTLEIQRTEQGDSAMYLCASSPGQGAFPEQFFGPGTRLTVL.

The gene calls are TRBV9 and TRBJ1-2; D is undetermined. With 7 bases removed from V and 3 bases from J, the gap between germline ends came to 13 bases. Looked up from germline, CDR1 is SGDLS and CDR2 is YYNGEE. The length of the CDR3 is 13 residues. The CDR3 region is CASRKIGDYGYTF. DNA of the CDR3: TGTGCCAGCCGAAAAATCGGGGACTATGGCTACACCTTC.

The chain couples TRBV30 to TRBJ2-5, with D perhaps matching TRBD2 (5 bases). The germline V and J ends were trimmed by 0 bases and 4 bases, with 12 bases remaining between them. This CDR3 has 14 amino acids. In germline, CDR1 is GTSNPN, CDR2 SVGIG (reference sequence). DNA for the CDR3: TGTGCCTGGAGTGTACAACCTAGCCCAGAGACCCAGTACTTC. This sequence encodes CAWSVQPSPETQYF.

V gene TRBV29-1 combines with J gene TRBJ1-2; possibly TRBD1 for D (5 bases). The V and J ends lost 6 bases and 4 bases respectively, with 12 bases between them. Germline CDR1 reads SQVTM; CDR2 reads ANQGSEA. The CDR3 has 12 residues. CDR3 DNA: TGCAGCGTCCCGGGGGTTCCCTATGGCTACACCTTC. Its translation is CSVPGVPYGYTF.

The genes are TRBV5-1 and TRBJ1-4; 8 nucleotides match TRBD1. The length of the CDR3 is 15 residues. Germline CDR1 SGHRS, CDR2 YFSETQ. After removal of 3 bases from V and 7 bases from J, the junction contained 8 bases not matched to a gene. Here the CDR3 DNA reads TGCGCCAGCAGCTCGAAAGACAGGGGCGGTGAAAAACTGTTTTTT. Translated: CASSSKDRGGEKLFF.

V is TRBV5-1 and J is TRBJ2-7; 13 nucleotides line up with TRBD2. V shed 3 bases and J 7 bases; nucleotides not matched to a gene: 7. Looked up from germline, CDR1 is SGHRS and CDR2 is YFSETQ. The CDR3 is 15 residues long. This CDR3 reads CASSSGTSGDPEQYF. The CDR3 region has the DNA TGCGCCAGCAGCTCCGGGACTAGCGGGGACCCTGAGCAGTACTTC.

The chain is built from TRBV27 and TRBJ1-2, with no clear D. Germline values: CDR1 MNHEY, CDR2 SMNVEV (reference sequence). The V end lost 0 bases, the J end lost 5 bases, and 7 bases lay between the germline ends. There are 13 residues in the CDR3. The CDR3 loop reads CASSLSPGYGYTF. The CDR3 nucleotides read TGTGCCAGCAGTTTATCCCCGGGGTATGGCTACACCTTC.

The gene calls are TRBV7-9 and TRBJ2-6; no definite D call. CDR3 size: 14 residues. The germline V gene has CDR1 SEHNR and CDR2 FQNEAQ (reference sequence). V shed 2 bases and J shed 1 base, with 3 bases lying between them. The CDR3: CASSLRSGANVLTF. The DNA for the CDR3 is TGTGCCAGCAGCTTACGGTCTGGGGCCAACGTCCTGACTTTC.

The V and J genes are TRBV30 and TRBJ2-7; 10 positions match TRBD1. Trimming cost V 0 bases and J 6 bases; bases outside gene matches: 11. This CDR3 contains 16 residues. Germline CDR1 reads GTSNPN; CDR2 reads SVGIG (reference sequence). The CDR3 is CAWSVRGDRGNREQYF. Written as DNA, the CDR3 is TGTGCCTGGAGTGTACGGGGGGACAGGGGAAACCGCGAGCAGTACTTC. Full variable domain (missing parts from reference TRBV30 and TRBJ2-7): SQTIHQWPATLVQPVGSPLSLECTVEGTSNPNLYWYRQAAGRGLQLLFYSVGIGQISSEVPQNLSASRPQDRQFILSSKKLLLSDSGFYLCAWSVRGDRGNREQYFGPGTRLTVT.

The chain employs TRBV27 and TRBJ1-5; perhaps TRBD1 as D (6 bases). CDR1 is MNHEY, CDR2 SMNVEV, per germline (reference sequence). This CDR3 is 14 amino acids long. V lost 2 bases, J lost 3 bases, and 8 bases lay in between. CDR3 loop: CASSLAGVNQPQHF. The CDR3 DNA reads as TGTGCCAGCAGTTTAGCAGGGGTCAATCAGCCCCAGCATTTT.

The CDR3 sequence is CASSVGQTTNEKLFF. Here the CDR3 DNA reads TGTGCCAGTAGTGTCGGACAGACAACTAATGAAAAACTGTTTTTT. This chain uses TRBV19 with TRBJ1-4; D perhaps matches TRBD1 (6 bases). The length of the CDR3 is 15 residues. Germline V gives CDR1 LNHDA, CDR2 SQIVND (reference sequence). With 5 bases removed from V and 0 bases from J, the gap between germline ends came to 10 bases.

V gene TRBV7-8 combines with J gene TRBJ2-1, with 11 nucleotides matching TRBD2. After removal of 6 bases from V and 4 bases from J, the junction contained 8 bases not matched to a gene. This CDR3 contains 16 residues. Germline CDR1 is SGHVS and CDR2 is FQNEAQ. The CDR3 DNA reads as TGTGCCAGCAGAATAGCGGGAGGGCCTAGGTACAATGAGCAGTTCTTC. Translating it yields CASRIAGGPRYNEQFF.

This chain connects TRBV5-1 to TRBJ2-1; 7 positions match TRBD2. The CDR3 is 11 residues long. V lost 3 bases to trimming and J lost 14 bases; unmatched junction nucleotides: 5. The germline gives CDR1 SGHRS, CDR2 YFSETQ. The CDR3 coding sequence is TGCGCCAGCAGCTCAGGGACTATCGAGTTCTTC. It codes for CASSSGTIEFF.

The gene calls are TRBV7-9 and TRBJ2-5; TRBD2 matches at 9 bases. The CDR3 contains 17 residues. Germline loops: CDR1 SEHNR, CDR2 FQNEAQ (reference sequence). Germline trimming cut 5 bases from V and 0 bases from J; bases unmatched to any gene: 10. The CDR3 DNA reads TGTGCCAGCAGCCGGTGGGCTAGCGGGACCTACCAAGAGACCCAGTACTTC. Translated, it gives CASSRWASGTYQETQYF.

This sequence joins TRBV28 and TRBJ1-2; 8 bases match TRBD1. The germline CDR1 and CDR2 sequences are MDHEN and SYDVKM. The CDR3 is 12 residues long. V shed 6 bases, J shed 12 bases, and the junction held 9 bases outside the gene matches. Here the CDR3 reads CASRLPTGANTF. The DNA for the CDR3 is TGTGCCAGCAGGTTACCGACAGGGGCGAACACCTTC.

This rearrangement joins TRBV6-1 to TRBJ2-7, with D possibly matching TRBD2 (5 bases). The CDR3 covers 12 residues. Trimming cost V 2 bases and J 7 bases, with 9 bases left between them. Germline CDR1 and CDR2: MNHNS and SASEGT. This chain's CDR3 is CASSEIAWEQYF. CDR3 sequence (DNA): TGTGCCAGCAGTGAAATAGCGTGGGAGCAGTACTTC.

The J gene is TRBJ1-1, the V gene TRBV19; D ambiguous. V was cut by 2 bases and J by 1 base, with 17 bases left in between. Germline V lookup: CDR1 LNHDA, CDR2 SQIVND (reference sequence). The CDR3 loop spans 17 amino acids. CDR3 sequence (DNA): TGTGCCAGTAGTATATGGATTAGAGGGAGACGGAACACTGAAGCTTTCTTT. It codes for CASSIWIRGRRNTEAFF.

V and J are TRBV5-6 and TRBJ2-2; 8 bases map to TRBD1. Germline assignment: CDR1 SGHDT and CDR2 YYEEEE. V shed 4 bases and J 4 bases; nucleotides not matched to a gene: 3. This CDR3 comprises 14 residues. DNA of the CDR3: TGTGCCAGCAGCCAGGGGACAGGCACCGGGGAGCTGTTTTTT. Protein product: CASSQGTGTGELFF. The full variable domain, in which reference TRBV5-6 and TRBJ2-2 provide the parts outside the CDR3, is DAGVTQSPTHLIKTRGQQVTLRCSPKSGHDTVSWYQQALGQGPQFIFQYYEEEERQRGNFPDRFSGHQFPNYSSELNVNALLLGDSALYLCASSQGTGTGELFFGEGSRLTVL.

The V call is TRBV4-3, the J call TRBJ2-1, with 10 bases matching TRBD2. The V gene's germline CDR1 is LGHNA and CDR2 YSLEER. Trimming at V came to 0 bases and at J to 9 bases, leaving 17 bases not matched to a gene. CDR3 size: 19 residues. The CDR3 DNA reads TGCGCCAGCAGCCAAGATCGGGTGAGGCTAGCGGGAGACGTGGGTGAGCAGTTCTTC. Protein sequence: CASSQDRVRLAGDVGEQFF.

CDR3 sequence: CASSPGTVYEQYF. The CDR3 DNA is TGTGCCAGTAGTCCCGGGACAGTTTACGAGCAGTACTTC. The genes are TRBV19 and TRBJ2-7; the match to TRBD1 covers 7 bases. Trimming took 5 bases from V and 4 from J; bases not matched to a gene: 5. This CDR3 region has 13 residues. Germline V CDR1 and CDR2: LNHDA, SQIVND (reference sequence).

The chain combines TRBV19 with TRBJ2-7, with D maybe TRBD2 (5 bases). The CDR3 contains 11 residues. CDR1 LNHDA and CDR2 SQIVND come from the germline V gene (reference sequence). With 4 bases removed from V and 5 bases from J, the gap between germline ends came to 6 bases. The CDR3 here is CASSNGDEQYF. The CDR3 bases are TGTGCCAGTAGTAACGGGGACGAGCAGTACTTC.

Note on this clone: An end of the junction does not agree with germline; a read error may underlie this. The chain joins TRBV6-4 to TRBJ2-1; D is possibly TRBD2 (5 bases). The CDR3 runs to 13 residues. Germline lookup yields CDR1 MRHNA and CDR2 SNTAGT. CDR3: CAGSDGEYNEQFF. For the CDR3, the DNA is TGTGCCGGCAGTGACGGGGAGTACAATGAGCAGTTCTTC.

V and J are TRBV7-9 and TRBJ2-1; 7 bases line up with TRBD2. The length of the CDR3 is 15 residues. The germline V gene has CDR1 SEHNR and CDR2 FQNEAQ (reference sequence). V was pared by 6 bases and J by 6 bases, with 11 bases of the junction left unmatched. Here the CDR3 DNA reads TGTGCCAGCAGGCCTACTAGCGAACTACCCAATGAGCAGTTCTTC. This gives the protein CASRPTSELPNEQFF.

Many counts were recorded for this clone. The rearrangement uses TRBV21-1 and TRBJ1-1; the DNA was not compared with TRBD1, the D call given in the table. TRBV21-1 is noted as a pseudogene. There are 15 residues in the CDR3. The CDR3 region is CASSAQDRLNTEAFF. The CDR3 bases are TGTGCCAGCAGCGCGCAAGACAGGTTGAACACTGAAGCTTTCTTT.